This T cell receptor beta chain was retrieved from a study of vaccination and CD4 T cells after COVID-19. Findings and limits, study-wide: Researchers looked at relatively few convalescent patients and had no early post-infection timepoints.

This CDR3 spans 14 amino acids. V was shortened by 4 bases and J by 3 bases, with 15 bases between the two germline ends. The V gene's germline CDR1 is GTSNPN and CDR2 SVGIG (reference sequence). The Oncomine TCR Beta short-read assay sequenced DNA from cultured CD4+ T cells. Via MiXCR, TCRdb re-called the PCR reads, giving one row per CDR3 protein. The sample includes 20,000 to 25,000 distinct CDR3 sequences, almost 50% seen only once; the top ten take approximately 9%. On this clonotype: As yet, its antigen is unknown.

As to treatment: roughly ten-day PBMC culture with coronavirus spike peptide pools or control peptides (ViraFEST assay). Input material: CD4+ T cells from blood, cultured in vitro. The sequence came from a human donor who had recovered from COVID-19. The gene calls are TRBV30 and TRBJ1-2; possibly TRBD1 for D (5 bases). The CDR3 sequence: CAWKKVGTDYGYTF. CDR3 nucleotide sequence: TGTGCCTGGAAAAAGGTCGGGACTGACTATGGCTACACCTTC.